This T cell receptor beta chain emerged from a study of T-cell reconstitution after alpha-beta-depleted transplantation in children. The study, taken as a whole, reports: After one year, T-cell counts and TCRbeta diversity mostly came from new T cells.

This clonotype was counted between two and nine times. Its antigen is as yet unknown. Trimming left V 3 bases short and J 1 base short, with 18 bases between. This CDR3 region has 16 residues. Germline values: CDR1 SQVTM, CDR2 ANQGSEA. Unique molecular identifiers were used in preparing the TCRbeta library. TCRdb re-derived calls from the PCR reads in MiXCR, one entry per CDR3 protein. The table has about 870,000 distinct CDR3 sequences, around 17% seen once. The sample was PBMCs, mostly from graft donor cells, taken 360 days after TCRalphabeta/CD19-depleted stem cell transplant. This receptor was identified in a male patient aged 5 to 17 who had a stem cell transplant for acute lymphoblastic leukemia, so the T cells may come from the graft donor. The chain uses TRBV29-1 and TRBJ2-5; the D gene is possibly TRBD1 (5 bases). The CDR3 region has the DNA TGCAGCGTTGATGTATTGACAGACCGGACCCAAGAGACCCAGTACTTC. Amino acids: CSVDVLTDRTQETQYF.